The 29 T cell receptor gamma chains given below trace back to one sample, sequenced in a study of intestinal T cells in coeliac disease. Genomic DNA came from ten roughly 5.2-µm formalin-fixed paraffin-embedded scrolls per case. Using about 200 ng of biopsy DNA, TRG was amplified with LymphoTrack primers. TCRdb fed the multiplex PCR reads to CATT. The sample holds over 700 gamma-chain clones, roughly 50% seen once. The sample taken for sequencing was a duodenal biopsy. These receptor sequences come from a human donor with celiac disease.

This sequence joins TRGV10 and TRGJ1 or TRGJ2. TRGV10 is an open reading frame whose function is uncertain. J was trimmed by 10 bases and V by 8 bases; bases with no gene match: 21. CDR3 length: 15 amino acids. The CDR3 sequence is CAAWDYRGGSRKKLF. For the CDR3, the DNA is TGTGCTGCGTGGGATTATCGAGGGGGGTCGAGGAAGAAACTCTTT.

With regard to this clone: TCRdb's entry gives the protein of a much larger clone, which mismatches this DNA's translation at residue 3, likely from a read error; the protein reported here is translated from the DNA. The chain combines TRGV11 with TRGJ1 or TRGJ2. TRGV11 is an open reading frame whose function is uncertain. The CDR3 has 10 amino acids. The V segment lost 15 bases and the J segment 12 bases; nucleotides outside the gene matches: 14. In nucleotides, the CDR3 is TGTGCCCGGCATATTCAACCGAAACTCTTT. Its translation: CARHIQPKLF.

By proportion, this clone is large. CDR3 in DNA: TGTGCCACCTGGGACAGGCAATGTTATAAGAAACTCTTT. This translates into CATWDRQCYKKLF. This chain uses TRGV5 with TRGJ1 or TRGJ2. The CDR3 totals 13 residues. Germline V lookup: CDR1 VINAFY, CDR2 YDVSNSKD. Losses at the gene ends were 0 bases for V and 6 bases for J; bases not matched to a gene: 5.

This clone is a singleton in its sample. The chain recombines TRGV3 with TRGJP2. Germline assignment: CDR1 VTNTFY and CDR2 YDVSTARD (reference sequence). The V segment lost 0 bases and the J segment 11 bases; nucleotides outside the gene matches: 9. The CDR3 length is 14 residues. The CDR3 is CATWDRLTAWIKTF. CDR3 sequence (DNA): TGTGCCACCTGGGACAGGCTCACGGCATGGATCAAGACGTTT.

Notes on this clone: This DNA's translation and the protein TCRdb lists, from a much larger clone, do not match at residue 4, likely due to a read error; the protein shown is translated from the DNA. This chain links TRGV3 with TRGJP2. This CDR3 is 14 amino acids long. Losses at the gene ends were 9 bases for V and 1 base for J; bases not matched to a gene: 8. CDR1 and CDR2 (germline): VTNTFY, YDVSTARD (reference sequence). Here the CDR3 DNA reads TGTGCCACCCGGTCCCGTAGTAGTGATTGGATCAAGACGTTT. Amino acids: CATRSRSSDWIKTF.

By sample share, this clone is large. V gene TRGV3 combines with J gene TRGJ1 or TRGJ2. This CDR3 is built from 13 residues. The trim removed 0 bases at V and 5 bases at J, leaving 4 bases unmatched. Germline V gives CDR1 VTNTFY, CDR2 YDVSTARD (reference sequence). CDR3 sequence reads: CATWDRRNYKKLF. The CDR3 bases are TGTGCCACCTGGGACAGGCGGAATTATAAGAAACTCTTT.

This clone is large (0.1 to 1%) by share. The chain is built from TRGV8 and TRGJ1 or TRGJ2. The CDR3 runs to 11 residues. Germline CDR1 VENAVY, CDR2 YDSYNSRV. V shed 0 bases, J shed 7 bases, and the junction held 0 bases outside the gene matches. The CDR3 region is CATWDRYKKLF. CDR3 in DNA: TGTGCCACCTGGGATAGGTATAAGAAACTCTTT.

This clone is deemed large. The chain joins TRGV3 to TRGJ1 or TRGJ2. Germline values: CDR1 VTNTFY, CDR2 YDVSTARD (reference sequence). The V gene end was trimmed by 0 bases and the J gene end by 9 bases; junction bases not matched to a gene: 5. The CDR3 runs to 12 residues. The CDR3 DNA reads as TGTGCCACCTGGGACAGGCTTTGTAAGAAACTCTTT. Translation: CATWDRLCKKLF.

The table lists this clone with a few counts. V gene TRGV4 combines with J gene TRGJ1 or TRGJ2. The germline CDR1 and CDR2 sequences are EGSTGY and YDSYTSSV. The trim removed 7 bases at V and 1 base at J, leaving 4 bases unmatched. The CDR3 is made up of 12 amino acids. The CDR3: CATCDNYYKKLF. The CDR3 region has the DNA TGTGCCACCTGCGATAATTATTATAAGAAACTCTTT.

J is TRGJ1 or TRGJ2 and V is TRGV3. V trimming: 11 bases; J trimming: 4 bases; junction bases outside the gene matches: 14. The CDR3 consists of 13 residues. The germline CDR1 and CDR2 sequences are VTNTFY and YDVSTARD (reference sequence). The CDR3 coding sequence is TGTGCCAACCTGGGTGAAGACTATTATAAGAAACTCTTT. Protein sequence: CANLGEDYYKKLF.

The chain is built from TRGV10 and TRGJP2. TRGV10 is an open reading frame, and its role is uncertain. This CDR3 has 13 amino acids. Germline trimming cut 8 bases from V and 2 bases from J; bases unmatched to any gene: 3. CDR3 protein: CAAWESSDWIKTF. DNA of the CDR3: TGTGCTGCGTGGGAGAGTAGTGATTGGATCAAGACGTTT.

The chain couples TRGV9 to TRGJ1 or TRGJ2. J lost 6 bases, V lost 0 bases, and 8 bases had no gene match. The CDR3 length is 14 residues. Germline lookup yields CDR1 GITISATS and CDR2 ISYDGTV (reference sequence). Here the CDR3 reads CALWEVQSIYKKLF. The CDR3 DNA reads TGTGCCTTGTGGGAGGTGCAGTCTATTTATAAGAAACTCTTT.

This clone has a handful of counts. TCRdb records a much larger clone's protein for this DNA, with a difference at residue 7 that likely arises from a read error; the protein given is the translation of the DNA. The genes are TRGV11 and TRGJ1 or TRGJ2. TRGV11 is given ORF status, its function remaining uncertain. V gave up 13 bases and J gave up 12 bases; unmatched junction bases: 12. The CDR3 runs to 10 residues. The DNA for the CDR3 is TGTGCCTGGCATATTCAACTGAAACTCTTT. The encoded protein is CAWHIQLKLF.

J is TRGJP2 and V is TRGV3. The germline V gene encodes CDR1 VTNTFY and CDR2 YDVSTARD (reference sequence). The junction had 14 bases not matched to a gene; V was cut back by 5 bases and J by 11 bases. The CDR3 loop spans 14 amino acids. The CDR3 loop reads CATWAGYLAWIKTF. The CDR3 DNA reads as TGTGCCACCTGGGCAGGCTACCTAGCATGGATCAAGACGTTT.

This clone was found a few times. This chain joins TRGV3 and TRGJ1 or TRGJ2. The V segment lost 3 bases and the J segment 4 bases; nucleotides outside the gene matches: 6. CDR3 length: 13 residues. The V gene's germline CDR1 is VTNTFY and CDR2 YDVSTARD (reference sequence). For the CDR3, the DNA is TGTGCCACCTGGGACGGGGGGTATTATAAGAAACTCTTT. It yields the protein CATWDGGYYKKLF.

With respect to this clone: Germline and junction disagree at one end, which may indicate a read error. Additional DNA sequences in this sample encode the identical CDR3. The genes are TRGV8 and TRGJP1. The V gene's germline CDR1 is VENAVY and CDR2 YDSYNSRV. CDR3 length: 19 residues. CDR3 loop: CATWDPDRVVHTTGWFKIF. CDR3 DNA sequence: TGTGCTACCTGGGATCCCGATAGGGTGGTGCATACCACTGGTTGGTTCAAGATATTT.

A note on this clone: This DNA translates differently at residue 5 from the TCRdb protein, which is that of a much larger clone; a read error is likely, and the protein shown is the DNA's own translation. The chain recombines TRGV10 with TRGJP1. TRGV10 is noted as an ORF with a role that remains uncertain. The CDR3 has 13 residues. The J segment lost 0 bases and the V segment lost 11 bases, leaving 4 bases of the junction unmatched. The CDR3 is CAAAHTTGWFKIF. CDR3 sequence (DNA): TGTGCTGCGGCTCATACCACTGGTTGGTTCAAGATATTT.

This clone was seen once. The chain joins TRGV4 to TRGJ1 or TRGJ2. V shed 8 bases and J 1 base; nucleotides not matched to a gene: 5. The CDR3 extends over 12 amino acids. CDR1 and CDR2 from the germline V gene are EGSTGY and YDSYTSSV. CDR3 in amino acids: CATFSNYYKKLF. In nucleotides, the CDR3 is TGTGCCACCTTCAGCAATTATTATAAGAAACTCTTT.

This chain connects TRGV2 to TRGJ1 or TRGJ2. Looked up from germline, CDR1 is EGSNGY and CDR2 is YDSYNSKV. Losses at the gene ends were 6 bases for V and 12 bases for J; bases not matched to a gene: 11. The CDR3 has 11 residues. The CDR3 region is CATWTFSRKLF. The CDR3 DNA follows: TGTGCCACCTGGACGTTTTCGCGGAAACTCTTT.

There are a few counts of this clone. The V gene is TRGV2, the J gene TRGJ1 or TRGJ2. The CDR3 extends over 13 amino acids. Germline trimming cut 8 bases from V and 3 bases from J; bases unmatched to any gene: 10. CDR1 is EGSNGY and CDR2 is YDSYNSKV in the germline V gene. Here the CDR3 reads CATLGGIYYKKLF. The DNA of the CDR3 is TGTGCCACCTTGGGAGGGATTTATTATAAGAAACTCTTT.

This clone was recorded a few times. A read error likely explains why the TCRdb protein, taken from a much larger clone, differs from this DNA's translation at residue 9; the protein shown is translated from the DNA. The chain couples TRGV10 to TRGJP1. TRGV10 is given ORF status, its function remaining uncertain. The CDR3 covers 14 residues. The CDR3 bases are TGTGCTGCGTGGGACGAACCCACTAGTTGGTTCAAGATATTT. It is translated as CAAWDEPTSWFKIF.

V is TRGV11 and J is TRGJP1. TRGV11 is known as an ORF, though its function is uncertain. The CDR3 is made up of 17 amino acids. V was pared by 4 bases and J by 7 bases, with 15 bases of the junction left unmatched. In DNA, the CDR3 is TGTGCCTGCTGGATTAGCCGACCCATACCACTTGGTTGGTTCAAGATATTT. This gives the protein CACWISRPIPLGWFKIF.

By share, this clone counts as large (0.1 to 1%). In the same sample, other DNA sequences code for this CDR3. The rearrangement links TRGV10 to TRGJ1 or TRGJ2. TRGV10 is given ORF status, its function remaining uncertain. There are 10 residues in the CDR3. After removal of 8 bases from V and 9 bases from J, the junction contained 5 bases not matched to a gene. CDR3 in DNA: TGTGCTGCGTGGGAAGCTAAGAAACTCTTT. Residues: CAAWEAKKLF.

By sample share, this clone is large. This chain links TRGV2 with TRGJP1. In germline, CDR1 is EGSNGY, CDR2 YDSYNSKV. V dropped 0 bases and J dropped 4; count of bases not matched to a gene: 5. The CDR3 covers 15 residues. CDR3 amino acids: CATWDGRVTGWFKIF. Here the CDR3 DNA reads TGTGCCACCTGGGACGGGCGGGTCACTGGTTGGTTCAAGATATTT.

This clone is categorized as large. At the DNA level, this CDR3 is encoded by other sequences in the same sample as well. This rearrangement joins TRGV10 to TRGJP1. TRGV10 belongs to the ORF category, with a function that is uncertain. CDR3 length: 14 residues. Trimming at V came to 8 bases and at J to 3 bases, leaving 7 bases not matched to a gene. CDR3 sequence (DNA): TGTGCTGCGTGGGATTATCCCACTGGTTGGTTCAAGATATTT. Translation: CAAWDYPTGWFKIF.

The chain carries TRGV10 and TRGJ1 or TRGJ2. TRGV10 is designated an ORF whose function remains uncertain. With 8 bases clipped from V and 13 bases from J, the junction kept 24 bases outside the gene matches. The CDR3 is 15 amino acids. The CDR3 sequence: CAAWDYLGDLISKLF. CDR3 DNA: TGTGCTGCGTGGGATTATCTGGGGGATCTTATAAGTAAACTCTTT.

To note about this clone: The same CDR3 also results from other DNA sequences found in this sample. The chain employs TRGV8 and TRGJP1. Losses at the gene ends were 3 bases for V and 0 bases for J; bases not matched to a gene: 16. The germline CDR1 and CDR2 sequences are VENAVY and YDSYNSRV. This CDR3 spans 19 amino acids. As DNA, the CDR3 is TGTGCCACCTGGGATCCCGATAGGGTGGTGCATACCACTGGTTGGTTCAAGATATTT. Translated, it gives CATWDPDRVVHTTGWFKIF.

This clone was counted a single time. The chain combines TRGV10 with TRGJP1. TRGV10 is noted as an ORF with a role that remains uncertain. The V and J ends lost 8 bases and 7 bases, in that order; junction bases with no gene match: 14. This CDR3 contains 15 residues. Here the CDR3 DNA reads TGTGCTGCGTGGGATTATGCGCCAAGTGGTTGGTTCAAGATATTT. It yields the protein CAAWDYAPSGWFKIF.

This clone rates as hyperexpanded (1% or more). The V gene is TRGV2, the J gene TRGJP2. The CDR3 length is 12 residues. J gave up 10 bases and V 0 bases, and 2 bases lay outside the gene matches. Germline CDR1 and CDR2: EGSNGY and YDSYNSKV. CDR3 residues: CATWDGPWIKTF. Written as DNA, the CDR3 is TGTGCCACCTGGGACGGGCCTTGGATCAAGACGTTT.